This T cell receptor beta chain was identified in a study of CD8+CD57+ T cells in acquired aplastic anemia. Investigators profiled TCR beta VDJ and CDR3 from genomic DNA template. TCRdb re-called the reads with MiXCR, one entry per CDR3 protein. The sample shows around 190,000 distinct CDR3 sequences, around 63% of them seen only once. The V end lost 0 bases, the J end lost 7 bases, and 0 bases lay between the germline ends. This CDR3 is 10 amino acids long. Looked up from germline, CDR1 is SGHVS and CDR2 is FNYEAQ. This clonotype was obtained from a human donor in good health. What was sequenced was sorted CD4+, CD8+, or CD8+CD57+ T cells (not recorded which) from PBMCs. The chain recombines TRBV7-6 with TRBJ1-2; D is undetermined. The CDR3 reads CASSLAGYTF. CDR3 DNA: TGTGCCAGCAGCTTAGCTGGCTACACCTTC.